This T cell receptor beta chain emerged from a study of shared clonotypes between healthy human individuals. Generated by immunoSEQ multiplex PCR, the TCRdb table keeps only in-frame clones and is missing some. The sample has some 1 million clones, about 75% seen once. This receptor was taken from a man younger than 35 in good health. Sequences were obtained from memory CD4+ T cells sorted from blood. Subset noted: CD45RA-negative fraction.

CDR3 coding DNA: TGTGCCAGCATTAGACTGACCCACTCCTACGAGCAGTACTTC. Translating it yields CASIRLTHSYEQYF. The chain combines TRBV5-8 with TRBJ2-7; no reliable D call. CDR1 is SGHTS, CDR2 YDEGEE, per germline. CDR3 size: 14 residues. Deletions cut 6 bases from V and 0 bases from J, with 13 bases between.